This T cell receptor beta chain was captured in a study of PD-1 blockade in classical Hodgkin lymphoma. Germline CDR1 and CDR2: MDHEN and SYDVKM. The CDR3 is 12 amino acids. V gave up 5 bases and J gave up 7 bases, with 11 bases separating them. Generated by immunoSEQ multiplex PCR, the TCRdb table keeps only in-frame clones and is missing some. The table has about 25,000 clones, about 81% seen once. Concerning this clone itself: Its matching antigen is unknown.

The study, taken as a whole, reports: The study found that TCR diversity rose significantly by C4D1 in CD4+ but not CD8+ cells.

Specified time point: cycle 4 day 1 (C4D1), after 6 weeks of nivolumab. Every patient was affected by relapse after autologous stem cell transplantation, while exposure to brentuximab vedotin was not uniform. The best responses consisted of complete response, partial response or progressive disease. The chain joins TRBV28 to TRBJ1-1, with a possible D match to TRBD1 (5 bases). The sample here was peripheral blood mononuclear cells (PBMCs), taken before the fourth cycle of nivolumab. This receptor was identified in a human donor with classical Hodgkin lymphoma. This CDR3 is CASSPLRGEAFF. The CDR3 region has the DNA TGTGCCAGCAGTCCCCTGAGGGGTGAAGCTTTCTTT.